This is a list of T cell receptor beta chains from one sample in a study of T-cell memory formation after mild COVID-19. TCRdb redid the calling of the 5' RACE reads with MiXCR, one entry per CDR3 protein. The data show roughly 280,000 distinct CDR3 sequences, 8% to 10% seen once. Sequenced sample: PBMCs or a T cell subset sorted from them (not recorded which). These receptor sequences come from a man younger than 35 who had mild COVID-19 (a few samples of this study predate the infection). Cell type and time point are not known. Each CDR3 is given with its conserved first and last residue. The D gene is left open where the match is weak. The size field is filled for only some rows; it gives once, few, many or a size class.

TRBJ1-2,TRBV7-2,-,-,CASSLFRGEHNGYTF,TGTGCCAGCAGCTTATTTCGGGGCGAACATAATGGCTACACCTTC
TRBJ2-7,TRBV20-1,-,few,CSAREKTSTYEQYF,TGCAGTGCTAGAGAGAAAACTAGTACCTACGAGCAGTACTTC
TRBJ2-3,TRBV5-1,TRBD2,many,CASSFLLADTDTQYF,TGCGCCAGCAGCTTCTTACTAGCGGACACAGATACGCAGTATTTT
TRBJ1-1,TRBV5-1,-,-,CASSLLKGRNTEAFF,TGCGCCAGCAGCTTGTTAAAGGGACGGAACACTGAAGCTTTCTTT
TRBJ2-5,TRBV6-6,TRBD2,-,CASSYSRERGQETQYF,TGTGCCAGCAGTTACTCGAGGGAGCGGGGCCAAGAGACCCAGTACTTC
TRBJ1-1,TRBV5-1,TRBD1,many,CASRGTGLETEAFF,TGCGCCAGCAGGGGGACAGGGCTCGAAACTGAAGCTTTCTTT
TRBJ2-5,TRBV10-3,TRBD2,-,CAIGGLAEETQYF,TGTGCCATCGGGGGACTAGCGGAAGAGACCCAGTACTTC
TRBJ2-2,TRBV20-1,TRBD1,-,CSAILSGGGTGELFF,TGCAGTGCTATCCTCTCAGGGGGCGGCACCGGGGAGCTGTTTTTT
TRBJ2-1,TRBV18,TRBD2,few,CASSPGLAGAVRVEQFF,TGTGCCAGCTCACCCGGACTAGCGGGGGCCGTTCGGGTTGAGCAGTTCTTC
TRBJ2-5,TRBV7-2,-,few,CASSGVGGEETQYF,TGTGCCAGCAGCGGTGTCGGGGGAGAAGAGACCCAGTACTTC
TRBJ2-5,TRBV2,-,few,CASSPPRAGLLGETQYF,TGTGCCAGCAGTCCTCCGAGGGCTGGGCTCCTCGGGGAGACCCAGTACTTC
TRBJ2-3,TRBV7-2,-,-,CASSRRDPDTQYF,TGTGCCAGCAGCCGTAGAGATCCCGATACGCAGTATTTT
TRBJ2-1,TRBV28,TRBD2,-,CASATSGGARNEQFF,TGTGCCAGCGCCACAAGCGGGGGGGCTCGGAATGAGCAGTTCTTC
TRBJ2-7,TRBV29-1,TRBD1,-,CSATGLGEQYF,TGCAGCGCGACAGGGTTGGGAGAGCAGTACTTC
TRBJ2-3,TRBV20-1,TRBD2,few,CSATRGSGDTDTQYF,TGCAGTGCCACCAGAGGTAGCGGGGACACAGATACGCAGTATTTT
TRBJ2-5,TRBV20-1,-,-,CSAVTGGKETQYF,TGCAGTGCTGTTACAGGTGGGAAGGAGACCCAGTACTTC
TRBJ2-5,TRBV27,-,many,CASSPQGGAGETQYF,TGTGCCAGCAGCCCTCAGGGGGGGGCCGGCGAGACCCAGTACTTC
TRBJ2-2,TRBV10-3,-,many,CAISGTNTGELFF,TGTGCCATCAGTGGGACCAACACCGGGGAGCTGTTTTTT
TRBJ1-1,TRBV6-5,-,-,CASSQGGEAFF,TGTGCCAGCAGTCAGGGAGGTGAAGCTTTCTTT
TRBJ1-1,TRBV4-3,-,-,CASSQERTLNTEAFF,TGCGCCAGCAGCCAAGAACGGACACTGAACACTGAAGCTTTCTTT
TRBJ1-1,TRBV5-4,TRBD1,many,CASSLRDRGETEAFF,TGTGCCAGCAGCTTAAGGGACAGGGGCGAGACTGAAGCTTTCTTT
TRBJ1-1,TRBV7-9,-,-,CASRPGTTNTEAFF,TGTGCCAGCAGGCCCGGGACAACAAACACTGAAGCTTTCTTT
TRBJ2-1,TRBV7-2,TRBD1,many,CASSSTGFYNEQFF,TGTGCCAGCAGCTCGACAGGGTTTTACAATGAGCAGTTCTTC
TRBJ2-3,TRBV5-1,-,-,CASSTGGDTDTQYF,TGCGCCAGCAGCACAGGAGGCGACACAGATACGCAGTATTTT
TRBJ2-2,TRBV7-6,-,few,CASSLRGELFF,TGTGCCAGCAGCTTACGCGGGGAGCTGTTTTTT
TRBJ2-1,TRBV6-4,-,many,CASSDSHEGGSYNEQFF,TGTGCCAGCAGTGACTCGCACGAGGGGGGCTCCTACAATGAGCAGTTCTTC
TRBJ2-4,TRBV5-4,-,few,CASSLPGDTGLDIQYF,TGTGCCAGCAGCTTACCGGGGGACACAGGGTTGGACATTCAGTACTTC
TRBJ2-1,TRBV10-3,TRBD1,-,CAISPGQGMGNEQFF,TGTGCCATCAGCCCGGGACAGGGGATGGGAAATGAGCAGTTCTTC
TRBJ2-7,TRBV29-1,-,-,CSVALNRAYEQYF,TGCAGCGTTGCCCTTAACAGAGCCTACGAGCAGTACTTC
TRBJ1-5,TRBV6-2/TRBV6-3,-,-,CASSPDLGPQHF,TGTGCCAGCAGCCCGGACCTGGGGCCCCAGCATTTT
TRBJ2-2,TRBV7-7,TRBD2,-,CASGDLGTPSTGELFF,TGTGCTAGCGGGGATCTGGGAACCCCCTCGACCGGGGAGCTGTTTTTT
TRBJ1-2,TRBV20-1,TRBD1,-,CSARRGTGYTF,TGCAGTGCCCGCAGGGGGACTGGCTACACCTTC
TRBJ2-3,TRBV3-1,-,many,CASSQAPPPDTQYF,TGTGCCAGCAGCCAAGCACCCCCCCCGGATACGCAGTATTTT
TRBJ1-2,TRBV7-2,-,-,CASSLRAVSYGYTF,TGTGCCAGCAGCTTACGGGCAGTATCCTATGGCTACACCTTC
TRBJ1-1,TRBV10-3,-,-,CAINSGTEAFF,TGTGCCATCAATAGTGGCACTGAAGCTTTCTTT
TRBJ1-1,TRBV20-1,-,few,CSARADSGDTEAFF,TGCAGTGCTAGAGCCGATTCGGGGGACACTGAAGCTTTCTTT
TRBJ1-4,TRBV5-1,TRBD1,-,CASSPRGTGYNEKLFF,TGCGCCAGCAGCCCGAGGGGGACAGGGTATAATGAAAAACTGTTTTTT
TRBJ1-6,TRBV29-1,TRBD1,few,CSVKTGADSPLHF,TGCAGCGTAAAGACAGGGGCGGATTCACCCCTCCACTTT
TRBJ1-3,TRBV12-3/TRBV12-4,-,-,CASSFGRTNTIYF,TGTGCCAGCAGTTTTGGCAGGACGAACACCATATATTTT
TRBJ2-3,TRBV5-5,-,many,CASSRQGTADTQYF,TGTGCCAGCAGCCGCCAGGGGACCGCAGATACGCAGTATTTT
TRBJ2-5,TRBV12-3/TRBV12-4,-,-,CASSSVRGTQYF,TGTGCCAGCAGTTCCGTGCGGGGGACCCAGTACTTC
TRBJ2-3,TRBV7-2,-,once,CASTGADTQYF,TGTGCCAGCACGGGCGCAGATACGCAGTATTTT
TRBJ2-7,TRBV6-5,-,-,CASSYSASGTYEQYF,TGTGCCAGCAGTTACTCTGCCTCGGGAACCTACGAGCAGTACTTC
TRBJ1-6,TRBV7-2,-,-,CASRLVLPSSPLHF,TGTGCCAGCAGACTGGTCCTACCGTCTTCACCCCTCCACTTT
TRBJ2-6,TRBV6-4,-,-,CASSDDPSGANVLTF,TGTGCCAGCAGTGACGACCCTTCTGGGGCCAACGTCCTGACTTTC
TRBJ2-5,TRBV18,-,-,CASSPGQKETQYF,TGTGCCAGCTCACCCGGACAGAAAGAGACCCAGTACTTC
TRBJ2-7,TRBV20-1,-,-,CSDLCEQYF,TGCAGTGATTTATGCGAGCAGTACTTC
TRBJ1-4,TRBV5-1,-,-,CASSLGSPNEKLFF,TGCGCCAGCAGCTTGGGGTCCCCTAATGAAAAACTGTTTTTT
TRBJ2-5,TRBV5-4,-,few,CASSYEGLGQETQYF,TGTGCCAGCAGCTACGAGGGGTTGGGACAAGAGACCCAGTACTTC
TRBJ2-5,TRBV15,TRBD1,-,CATSRGDRVSETQYF,TGTGCCACCAGCAGAGGGGACAGGGTTTCAGAGACCCAGTACTTC
TRBJ1-2,TRBV24-1,-,-,CATSDATGGYGYTF,TGTGCCACCAGTGATGCGACGGGTGGCTATGGCTACACCTTC
TRBJ2-2,TRBV7-9,-,-,CASSFATGELFF,TGTGCCAGCAGCTTCGCGACCGGGGAGCTGTTTTTT
TRBJ2-4,TRBV7-2,-,-,CASSPEVVKNIQYF,TGTGCCAGCAGCCCAGAGGTGGTGAAAAACATTCAGTACTTC
TRBJ2-2,TRBV9,TRBD2,few,CASSLRGINTGELFF,TGTGCCAGCAGCCTGCGGGGGATTAACACCGGGGAGCTGTTTTTT
TRBJ1-5,TRBV4-1,-,few,CASSLRQNSNQPQHF,TGCGCCAGCAGCCTGAGGCAGAATAGCAATCAGCCCCAGCATTTT
TRBJ1-6,TRBV7-6,-,-,CASSPSSTGFWNSPLHF,TGTGCCAGCAGCCCATCTTCTACAGGTTTCTGGAATTCACCCCTCCACTTT
TRBJ1-2,TRBV20-1,TRBD1,-,CSARGQGGNYGYTF,TGCAGTGCTAGAGGACAGGGAGGAAACTATGGCTACACCTTC
TRBJ1-1,TRBV3-2,-,many,CASSQEGLGWTVRNTEAFF,TGTGCCAGCAGCCAAGAGGGACTAGGCTGGACAGTGAGGAACACTGAAGCTTTCTTT
TRBJ2-1,TRBV9,-,-,CASSVVGTKGDEQFF,TGTGCCAGCAGCGTAGTTGGGACAAAAGGGGATGAGCAGTTCTTC